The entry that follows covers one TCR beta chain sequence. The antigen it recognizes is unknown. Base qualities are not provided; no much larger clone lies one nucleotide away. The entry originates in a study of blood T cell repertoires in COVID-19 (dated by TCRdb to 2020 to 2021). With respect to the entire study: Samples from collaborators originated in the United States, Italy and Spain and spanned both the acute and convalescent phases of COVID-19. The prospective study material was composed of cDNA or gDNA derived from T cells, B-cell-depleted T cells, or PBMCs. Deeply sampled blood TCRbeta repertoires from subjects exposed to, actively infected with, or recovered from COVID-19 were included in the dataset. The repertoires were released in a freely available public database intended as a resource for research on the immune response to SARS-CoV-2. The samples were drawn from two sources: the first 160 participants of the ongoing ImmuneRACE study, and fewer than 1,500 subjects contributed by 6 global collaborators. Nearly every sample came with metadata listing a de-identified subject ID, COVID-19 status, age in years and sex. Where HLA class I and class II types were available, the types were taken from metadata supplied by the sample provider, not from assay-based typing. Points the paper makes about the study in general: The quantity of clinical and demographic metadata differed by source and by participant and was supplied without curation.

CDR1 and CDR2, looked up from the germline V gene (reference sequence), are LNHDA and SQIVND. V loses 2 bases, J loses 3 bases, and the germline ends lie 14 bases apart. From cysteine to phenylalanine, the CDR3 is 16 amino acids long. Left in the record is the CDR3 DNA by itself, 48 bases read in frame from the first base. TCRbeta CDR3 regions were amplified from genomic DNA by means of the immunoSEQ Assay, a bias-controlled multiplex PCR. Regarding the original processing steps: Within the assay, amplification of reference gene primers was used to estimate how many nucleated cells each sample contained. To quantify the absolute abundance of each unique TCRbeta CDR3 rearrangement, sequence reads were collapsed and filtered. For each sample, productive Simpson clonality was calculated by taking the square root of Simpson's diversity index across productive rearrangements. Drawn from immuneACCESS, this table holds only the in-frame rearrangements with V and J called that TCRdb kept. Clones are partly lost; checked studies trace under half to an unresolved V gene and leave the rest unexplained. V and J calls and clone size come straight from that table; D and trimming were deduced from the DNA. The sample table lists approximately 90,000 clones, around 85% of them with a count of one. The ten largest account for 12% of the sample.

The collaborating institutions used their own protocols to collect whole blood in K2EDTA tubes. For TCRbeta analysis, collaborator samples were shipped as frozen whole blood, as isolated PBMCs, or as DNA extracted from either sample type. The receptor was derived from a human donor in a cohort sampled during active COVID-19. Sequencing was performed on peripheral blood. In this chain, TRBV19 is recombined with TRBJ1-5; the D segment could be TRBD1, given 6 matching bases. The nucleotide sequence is TGTGCCAGTAGTATAAGTGCAGGGGAGCTCAATCAGCCCCAGCATTTT. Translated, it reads CASSISAGELNQPQHF. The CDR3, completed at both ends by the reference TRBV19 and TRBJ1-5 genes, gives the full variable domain DGGITQSPKYLFRKEGQNVTLSCEQNLNHDAMYWYRQDPGQGLRLIYYSQIVNDFQKGDIAEGYSVSREKKESFPLTVTSAQKNPTAFYLCASSISAGELNQPQHFGDGTRLSIL.